Following are 18 T cell receptor beta chains from one sample sequenced in a study of cytomegalovirus exposure and HLA in healthy donors. Use of 60 Vbeta and 13 Jbeta primers characterized the PCR. Measured with immunoSEQ multiplex PCR; TCRdb has only the in-frame clones, and not every one. Among around 120,000 clones listed, 55% to 65% were seen once. Sequenced: PBMCs. These receptors were taken from a man aged 35 to 55 in good health and CMV-seropositive.

This chain links TRBV29-1 with TRBJ1-5; maybe TRBD1 (5 bases). This CDR3 is 12 amino acids long. Trimming cost V 6 bases and J 3 bases, with 9 bases left between them. The germline V gene has CDR1 SQVTM and CDR2 ANQGSEA. The CDR3 reads CSVGANNQPQHF. The CDR3 nucleotides read TGCAGCGTAGGGGCGAACAATCAGCCCCAGCATTTT.

With respect to this clone: Mismatch with germline at one junction end may stem from a read error. The chain recombines TRBV7-7 with TRBJ2-5; 9 bases map to TRBD2. The CDR3 runs 16 residues. Germline assignment: CDR1 SSHAT and CDR2 FNYEAQ (reference sequence). The CDR3 is CASSLGSGRSQETQYF. The CDR3 DNA follows: TGTGCTAGCAGCTTAGGGAGCGGGAGGAGCCAAGAGACCCAGTACTTC.

This clone was detected once. The J gene is TRBJ2-7, the V gene TRBV6-1, with D possibly TRBD1 on 6 matching bases. V was pared by 6 bases and J by 9 bases, with 15 bases between. Looked up from germline, CDR1 is MNHNS and CDR2 is SASEGT. The CDR3 runs to 12 residues. CDR3 residues: CASRNRVKGQYF. CDR3 nucleotides: TGTGCCAGCAGAAACAGGGTTAAGGGGCAGTACTTC.

This chain connects TRBV7-8 to TRBJ2-5; tentative D call: TRBD1 (5 bases). Germline V CDR1 and CDR2: SGHVS, FQNEAQ. The V end lost 5 bases, the J end lost 5 bases, and 15 bases lay between the germline ends. This CDR3 contains 14 residues. The chain's CDR3 is CASSEVARAETQYF. The CDR3 DNA sequence: TGTGCCAGCAGCGAGGTCGCCAGGGCGGAGACCCAGTACTTC.

The J gene is TRBJ2-5, the V gene TRBV28, with D perhaps matching TRBD1 (7 bases). Per germline, CDR1 MDHEN and CDR2 SYDVKM. V was clipped by 5 bases and J by 11 bases, with 27 bases between them. The CDR3 length is 16 residues. CDR3 DNA: TGTGCCAGCAGTCCAATCCGGGACAGAGGGTTTCGGGAGCAGTACTTC. It translates to CASSPIRDRGFREQYF.

Only a few counts were recorded for this clone. This chain connects TRBV15 to TRBJ2-7, with 7 nucleotides matching TRBD2. After removal of 3 bases from V and 2 bases from J, the junction contained 7 bases not matched to a gene. Germline CDR1 and CDR2: LNHNV and YYDKDF (reference sequence). The CDR3 totals 15 residues. This CDR3 reads CATSRLGGLTYEQYF. In DNA form, the CDR3 reads TGTGCCACCAGCAGGTTGGGGGGACTAACCTACGAGCAGTACTTC.

This chain links TRBV10-2 with TRBJ2-2; 11 bases match TRBD2. This CDR3 spans 19 amino acids. The J segment lost 1 base and the V segment lost 7 bases, leaving 14 bases of the junction unmatched. From germline, CDR1 is WSHSY and CDR2 SAAADI. The CDR3 nucleotides are TGCGCCAGCACTCTCCCTAAAACTAGCGGGAGAGTGAACACCGGGGAGCTGTTTTTT. This sequence encodes CASTLPKTSGRVNTGELFF.

The genes are TRBV6-6 and TRBJ2-7; TRBD1 matches at 10 bases. The CDR3 spans 15 residues. The V segment lost 2 bases and the J segment 3 bases; nucleotides outside the gene matches: 4. Germline-derived CDR1 and CDR2 are MNHNY and SVGAGI (reference sequence). In DNA form, the CDR3 reads TGTGCCAGCAGTTACGTGGGACAGGGGCACTACGAGCAGTACTTC. Amino acids: CASSYVGQGHYEQYF.

This chain joins TRBV6-1 and TRBJ1-2; 9 bases line up with TRBD1. This CDR3 has 14 amino acids. Germline values: CDR1 MNHNS, CDR2 SASEGT. V lost 6 bases to trimming and J lost 6 bases; unmatched junction nucleotides: 8. CDR3 sequence reads: CASSGTGTRDGYTF. In DNA, the CDR3 is TGTGCCAGCAGCGGGACAGGGACCCGTGATGGCTACACCTTC.

The table lists this clone with a few counts. The CDR3 reads CASGADRRPRLFF. CDR3 coding DNA: TGTGCTAGTGGTGCAGACAGGCGCCCTCGGTTGTTTTTT. The chain joins TRBV12-5 to TRBJ1-4, with a possible D match to TRBD1 (6 bases). Per germline, CDR1 LGHNT and CDR2 FRNRAP. This CDR3 spans 13 amino acids. Trimming cost V 5 bases and J 15 bases, with 19 bases left between them.

The genes are TRBV28 and TRBJ1-2; D may be TRBD1 (5 bases). The CDR3 length is 15 residues. CDR1 and CDR2 (germline): MDHEN, SYDVKM. The V end was cut by 1 base, the J end by 4 bases, with 13 bases between. DNA for the CDR3: TGTGCCAGCAGTTTATTGCAGGGCGGTCTCTATGGCTACACCTTC. It specifies CASSLLQGGLYGYTF.

V usage is TRBV29-1 and J usage is TRBJ2-1; D gene uncertain. The CDR3 has 12 residues. The V gene lost 7 bases and the J gene lost 3 bases, with 10 bases spanning the gap. The germline V gene encodes CDR1 SQVTM and CDR2 ANQGSEA. The CDR3 loop reads CSAVPHYNEQFF. CDR3 nucleotides: TGCAGCGCGGTACCGCACTACAATGAGCAGTTCTTC.

This clone was picked up a small number of times. The chain uses TRBV5-6 and TRBJ1-3; 9 bases agree with TRBD1. The CDR3 totals 15 residues. Germline CDR1 SGHDT, CDR2 YYEEEE. J gave up 4 bases and V 3 bases, and 5 bases lay outside the gene matches. CDR3 DNA sequence: TGTGCCAGCAGCTCTACAGGGGGCGCGGGAAACACCATATATTTT. The encoded protein is CASSSTGGAGNTIYF.

This clone was seen just once. The chain is built from TRBV2 and TRBJ1-2; 7 positions match TRBD1. The V gene end was trimmed by 6 bases and the J gene end by 4 bases; junction bases not matched to a gene: 8. Germline CDR1 SNHLY, CDR2 FYNNEI. This CDR3 contains 14 residues. The CDR3 DNA sequence: TGTGCCAGCAGAGACGCATCAGGGGGCTATGGCTACACCTTC. Translating it yields CASRDASGGYGYTF.

The rearrangement joins TRBV7-7 to TRBJ2-1; 7 bases are shared with TRBD1. CDR3 length: 13 residues. V lost 5 bases to trimming and J lost 7 bases; unmatched junction nucleotides: 5. Germline lookup yields CDR1 SSHAT and CDR2 FNYEAQ (reference sequence). CDR3 in amino acids: CASSRDSLNEQFF. As DNA, the CDR3 is TGTGCCAGCAGCCGGGACAGTTTAAATGAGCAGTTCTTC.

The chain joins TRBV11-2 to TRBJ2-1; TRBD2 matches 13 bases. The CDR3 spans 16 residues. Germline V gives CDR1 SGHAT, CDR2 FQNNGV. V shed 5 bases and J 9 bases; nucleotides not matched to a gene: 10. The CDR3 protein is CASSLTSGGAWSEQFF. The CDR3 DNA reads TGTGCCAGCAGCCTCACTAGCGGGGGGGCCTGGAGTGAGCAGTTCTTC.

This chain links TRBV4-2 with TRBJ1-1; D unclear. Per germline, CDR1 LGHNA and CDR2 YNFKEQ. V lost 1 base to trimming and J lost 3 bases, with 9 bases between them. The CDR3 runs 14 residues. In DNA form, the CDR3 reads TGTGCCAGCAGCCAAGGGGCTACGGACACTGAAGCTTTCTTT. The encoded protein is CASSQGATDTEAFF.

The rearrangement joins TRBV11-1 to TRBJ2-7, with 9 bases aligning to TRBD1. In germline, CDR1 is SGHAT, CDR2 FQDESV (reference sequence). The CDR3 is 16 residues long. Trimming removed 5 bases from V and 2 bases from J; junction bases left unmatched: 10. CDR3 amino acids: CASSINRDRDPYEQYF. The CDR3 region has the DNA TGTGCCAGCAGCATAAACCGGGACAGGGACCCCTACGAGCAGTACTTC.